These 15 T cell receptor beta chains came from one sample sequenced in a study of neurological immune-mediated disorders. Time point given: technical triplicate 2. One entry per CDR3 protein, called by TCRdb with MiXCR from the 5' RACE reads. The sample consists of about 31,000 distinct CDR3 sequences, less than 15% of them appearing once. Sequencing used CD4+ T cells from blood. The receptor set was obtained from a female donor with HTLV-1-associated myelopathy (HAM/TSP).

This clonotype was recorded at least ten times. The CDR3 here is CASSLGGRAYEQYF. In nucleotides, the CDR3 is TGTGCCAGCAGCTTAGGGGGCAGGGCCTACGAGCAGTACTTC. The rearrangement joins TRBV7-8 to TRBJ2-7, with D perhaps matching TRBD1 (5 bases). This CDR3 is built from 14 residues. The germline V gene has CDR1 SGHVS and CDR2 FQNEAQ. Trimming removed 1 base from V and 2 bases from J, with 9 bases in between.

This clonotype appeared many times. The chain couples TRBV7-8 to TRBJ2-1; 10 bases line up with TRBD2. Germline lookup yields CDR1 SGHVS and CDR2 FQNEAQ. This CDR3 is 15 amino acids long. J was trimmed by 2 bases and V by 5 bases; bases with no gene match: 3. The CDR3 DNA sequence: TGTGCCAGCAGCCTTAGCGGGAGGACCTACAATGAGCAGTTCTTC. It codes for CASSLSGRTYNEQFF.

This clonotype was found many times. The chain is built from TRBV5-1 and TRBJ1-2, with D possibly being TRBD1 (6 bases). CDR1 SGHRS and CDR2 YFSETQ come from the germline V gene. The CDR3 sequence is 15 residues long. V was clipped by 2 bases and J by 4 bases, with 15 bases between them. The CDR3 DNA follows: TGCGCCAGCAGCTTTGGCGGGGGCGCGAGCTATGGCTACACCTTC. Translated: CASSFGGGASYGYTF.

CDR3 protein: CASSLLGPSTDTQYF. The CDR3 DNA sequence: TGTGCCAGCAGCTTACTCGGTCCTAGCACAGATACGCAGTATTTT. The chain combines TRBV11-3 with TRBJ2-3; the D is unclear. V was trimmed by 2 bases and J by 0 bases, leaving 9 bases between them. This CDR3 contains 15 residues. The V gene's germline CDR1 is SGHNT and CDR2 YENEEA.

Regarding this clonotype: The junction differs from germline at one of its ends, possibly a read error. This rearrangement joins TRBV5-5 to TRBJ1-6, with D hard to call. The germline V gene has CDR1 SGHKS and CDR2 YYEKEE (reference sequence). The length of the CDR3 is 14 residues. The CDR3 DNA reads TGTGCCAGCAGATTGGTGGATGGTAATTCAACCCTCCACTTT. It yields the protein CASRLVDGNSTLHF.

In this sample, this clonotype is medium-sized. This chain joins TRBV20-1 and TRBJ2-1; 7 positions match TRBD2. Per germline, CDR1 DFQATT and CDR2 SNEGSKA (reference sequence). The CDR3 runs 16 residues. V gave up 3 bases and J gave up 0 bases; unmatched junction bases: 8. The CDR3 protein is CSARGTGRYSYNEQFF. The CDR3 DNA sequence: TGCAGTGCTAGGGGGACCGGGAGGTACTCCTACAATGAGCAGTTCTTC.

Turning to this clonotype: A single base separates this from a much larger clone, so it may be a read error. This chain joins TRBV2 and TRBJ1-2, with a possible D match to TRBD1 (5 bases). The germline CDR1 and CDR2 sequences are SNHLY and FYNNEI. The CDR3 has 12 residues. CDR3 sequence (DNA): TGTGCCAACAGTGACCAGGGTAGAGGCTACACCTTC. It translates to CANSDQGRGYTF.

This clonotype showed up many times. The gene calls are TRBV5-1 and TRBJ1-4, with 7 bases fitting TRBD1. Trimming cost V 4 bases and J 3 bases; bases outside gene matches: 6. Germline V gene lookup returns CDR1 SGHRS and CDR2 YFSETQ. The CDR3 is made up of 15 amino acids. CDR3 DNA: TGCGCCAGCAGCCCGGGGGACAGATCTAATGAAAAACTGTTTTTT. Translating gives CASSPGDRSNEKLFF.

Ten or more counts support this clonotype. This rearrangement joins TRBV20-1 to TRBJ2-7; 13 bases align to TRBD2. With 3 bases clipped from V and 0 bases from J, the junction kept 2 bases outside the gene matches. This CDR3 is 15 amino acids long. CDR1 and CDR2 from the germline V gene are DFQATT and SNEGSKA (reference sequence). This CDR3 is CSARGLAGRSYEQYF. CDR3 bases: TGCAGTGCTAGGGGACTAGCGGGACGCTCCTACGAGCAGTACTTC.

The chain is built from TRBV6-5 and TRBJ2-1, with 8 bases identical to TRBD2. Germline V gene lookup returns CDR1 MNHEY and CDR2 SVGAGI. V gave up 6 bases and J gave up 1 base; unmatched junction bases: 8. The CDR3 totals 16 residues. This CDR3 reads CASSGTSGISYNEQFF. CDR3 nucleotides: TGTGCCAGCAGCGGGACTAGTGGGATTTCCTACAATGAGCAGTTCTTC.

Ten or more counts support this clonotype. The chain carries TRBV6-5 and TRBJ2-5; 8 positions agree with TRBD1. V shed 4 bases, J shed 5 bases, and the junction held 6 bases outside the gene matches. CDR1 is MNHEY and CDR2 is SVGAGI in the germline V gene. This CDR3 comprises 14 residues. The CDR3 reads CASSFGQGRETQYF. CDR3 bases: TGTGCCAGCAGTTTCGGACAGGGACGGGAGACCCAGTACTTC.

This chain connects TRBV20-1 to TRBJ1-4; no firm D call. Germline values: CDR1 DFQATT, CDR2 SNEGSKA (reference sequence). The ends were cut back, 6 bases at V and 7 bases at J, with 18 bases in the middle. The CDR3 is 14 amino acids. The CDR3 here is CSAPQEFGSEKLFF. CDR3 coding DNA: TGCAGTGCCCCACAAGAATTCGGTAGTGAAAAACTGTTTTTT.

This clonotype was found many times. The CDR3 bases are TGTGCCAGCTCCGATTACTATGGCTACACCTTC. Translation: CASSDYYGYTF. The chain links TRBV18 to TRBJ1-2; D gene ambiguous. Germline lookup yields CDR1 KGHSH and CDR2 LQKENI. V gave up 6 bases and J gave up 3 bases, with 5 bases separating them. This CDR3 has 11 residues. Supplemented by reference TRBV18 and TRBJ1-2, the full variable domain reads NAGVMQNPRHLVRRRGQEARLRCSPMKGHSHVYWYRQLPEEGLKFMVYLQKENIIDESGMPKERFSAEFPKEGPSILRIQQVVRGDSAAYFCASSDYYGYTFGSGTRLTVV.

There are many counts of this clonotype. The V and J genes are TRBV20-1 and TRBJ2-5; tentative D call: TRBD2 (6 bases). CDR3 length equals 12 residues. V was pared by 4 bases and J by 4 bases, with 10 bases between. Germline loops: CDR1 DFQATT, CDR2 SNEGSKA (reference sequence). The CDR3 nucleotides are TGCAGTGCTACTCGACTAGTAGAGACCCAGTACTTC. Translation: CSATRLVETQYF.

This clonotype appeared many times. J is TRBJ1-3 and V is TRBV28, with D tentatively TRBD1 (5 bases). The CDR3 is 13 residues long. Looked up from germline, CDR1 is MDHEN and CDR2 is SYDVKM. Trimming left V 3 bases short and J 2 bases short, with 5 bases between. The CDR3 coding sequence is TGTGCCAGCAGTTTGGACACTGGAAACACCATATATTTT. It specifies CASSLDTGNTIYF.